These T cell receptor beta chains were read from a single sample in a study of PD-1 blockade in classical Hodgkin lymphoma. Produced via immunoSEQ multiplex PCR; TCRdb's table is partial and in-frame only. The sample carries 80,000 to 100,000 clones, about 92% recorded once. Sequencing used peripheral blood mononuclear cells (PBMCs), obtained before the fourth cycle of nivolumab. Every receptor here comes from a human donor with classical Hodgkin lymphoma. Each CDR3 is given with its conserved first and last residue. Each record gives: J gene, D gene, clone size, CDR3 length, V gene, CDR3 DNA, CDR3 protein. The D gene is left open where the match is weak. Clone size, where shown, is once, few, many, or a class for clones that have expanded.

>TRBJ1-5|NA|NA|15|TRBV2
TGTGCCAGCAGTGAGGACAGCCTCGGGAATCAGCCCCAGCATTTT
CASSEDSLGNQPQHF
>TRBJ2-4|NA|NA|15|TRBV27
TGTGCCAGCAGTTTAGAACGGGGAGCCAAAAACATTCAGTACTTC
CASSLERGAKNIQYF
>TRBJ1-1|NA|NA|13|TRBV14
TGTGCCAGCAGCCAGGGTTCTTACACTGAAGCTTTCTTT
CASSQGSYTEAFF
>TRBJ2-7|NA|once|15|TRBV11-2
TGTGCCAGCAGCCCATATGTGACATCTTCCTACGAGCAGTACTTC
CASSPYVTSSYEQYF
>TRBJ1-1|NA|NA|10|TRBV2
TGTGCCAGCGGATACACTGAAGCTTTCTTT
CASGYTEAFF
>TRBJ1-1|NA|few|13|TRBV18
TGTGCCAGCTCACCCCTGTTGGACACTGAAGCTTTCTTT
CASSPLLDTEAFF
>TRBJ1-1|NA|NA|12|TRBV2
TGTGCCAGCAGTGAGGGTTACACTGAAGCTTTCTTT
CASSEGYTEAFF
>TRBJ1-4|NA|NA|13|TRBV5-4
TGTGCCAGCAGCCCTGAGCTGGATGAAAAACTGTTTTTT
CASSPELDEKLFF
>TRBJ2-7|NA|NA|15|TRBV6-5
TGTGCCAGCAGTGGGATCGTTACGGGTTTCGGGGAGCAGTACTTC
CASSGIVTGFGEQYF
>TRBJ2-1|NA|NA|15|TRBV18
TGTGCCAGCTCACGGGGACTGGAACTTTACAATGAGCAGTTCTTC
CASSRGLELYNEQFF
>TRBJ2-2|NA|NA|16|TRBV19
TGTGCCAGTAATCCTCCAGGGGCCGGAGGGACCGGGGAGCTGTTTTTT
CASNPPGAGGTGELFF
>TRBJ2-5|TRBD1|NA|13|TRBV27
TGTGCCAGCAGTAGGGCCAGGGGGGAGACCCAGTACTTC
CASSRARGETQYF
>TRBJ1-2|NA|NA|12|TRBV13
TGTGCCAGCAGCTTAGCTCCCGGGGGCTACACCTTC
CASSLAPGGYTF
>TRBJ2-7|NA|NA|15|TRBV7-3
TGTGCCAGCAGCCCCGGTCAGGGCGGGCCCTACGAGCAGTACTTC
CASSPGQGGPYEQYF
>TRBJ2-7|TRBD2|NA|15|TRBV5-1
TGCGCCAGCAGCCCAGGACTAGCGGGAGCTGACGAGCAGTACTTC
CASSPGLAGADEQYF
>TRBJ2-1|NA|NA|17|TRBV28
TGTGCCAGCAGTCACTCCCCACCGGGACTGCTATACAATGAGCAGTTCTTC
CASSHSPPGLLYNEQFF
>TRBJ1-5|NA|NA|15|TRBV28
TGTGCCAGCAGTTCAACCGACGGATACAATCAGCCCCAGCATTTT
CASSSTDGYNQPQHF
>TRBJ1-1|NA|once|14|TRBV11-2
TGTGCCAGCAGCTCAACACGGGGGTACACTGAAGCTTTCTTT
CASSSTRGYTEAFF
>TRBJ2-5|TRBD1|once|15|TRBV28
TGTGCCAGCAGCGCCCCCGGGACAGGCCAAGAGACCCAGTACTTC
CASSAPGTGQETQYF
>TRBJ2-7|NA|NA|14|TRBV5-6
TGTGCCAGCAGCTTGGGTTTGGCACCAAGCGAGCAGTACTTC
CASSLGLAPSEQYF
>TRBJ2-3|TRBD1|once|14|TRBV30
TGTGCCTGGGACCGGGACAGGGGAACAGATACGCAGTATTTT
CAWDRDRGTDTQYF
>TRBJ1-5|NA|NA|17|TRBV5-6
TGTGCCAGCAGCCCTTTGCGAGAATTATATAGCAATCAGCCCCAGCATTTT
CASSPLRELYSNQPQHF
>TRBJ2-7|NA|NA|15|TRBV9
TGTGCCAGCAGCGTAGATGGGGCTAGCTCCTACGAGCAGTACTTC
CASSVDGASSYEQYF
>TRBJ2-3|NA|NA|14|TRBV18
TGTGCCAGCTCACCACCGGGCCCAGGAGATACGCAGTATTTT
CASSPPGPGDTQYF